The source of this T cell receptor (beta chain) is a study of blood T cell repertoires in COVID-19 (TCRdb year 2020). General notes on the study: Collaborator samples came from the United States, Italy and Spain and covered acute and convalescent phases of COVID-19. The prospective study material was composed of cDNA or gDNA derived from T cells, B-cell-depleted T cells, or PBMCs. Deeply sampled blood TCRbeta repertoires from subjects exposed to, actively infected with, or recovered from COVID-19 were included in the dataset. The repertoires were made available in a free public database intended to serve as a resource for research on the immune response to SARS-CoV-2. Samples were obtained from the ongoing ImmuneRACE study (first 160 participants) and from 1,254 subjects provided by 6 global collaborators. The sample metadata nearly always contained a de-identified subject ID, COVID-19 status, age in years and sex. Where available, HLA class I and class II types were taken from metadata supplied by the sample provider and were not determined by assay-based typing.

A note on this clone: Its antigen is still unknown. Base qualities are not at hand, and no much larger clone is one base apart.

Taken from cysteine to phenylalanine, the CDR3 has 13 residues. Left in the record is the CDR3 DNA by itself, 39 bases read in frame from the first base. V gives up 4 bases and J gives up 3 bases, and the segment between their germline ends measures 7 bases. From a lookup of the germline V gene, CDR1 and CDR2 are SGHNT and YENEEA. The immunoSEQ Assay, a bias-controlled multiplex PCR, was used to amplify TCRbeta CDR3 regions from genomic DNA. In the source study's methods: The number of nucleated cells in each sample was estimated from the amplification of reference gene primers within the assay. To quantify the absolute abundance of each unique TCRbeta CDR3 rearrangement, sequence reads were collapsed and filtered. For each sample, productive Simpson clonality was calculated as the square root of Simpson's diversity index across productive rearrangements. TCRdb carries this immuneACCESS record with in-frame sequences only. Its versions omit some clonotypes, under half of them owing to an unresolved V gene in the studies checked, with the rest unexplained. The D gene and trimming were derived from the DNA, and the V and J assignments and clone size from that table. The sample has around 50,000 clones on record, roughly 84% of them singletons. The biggest ten clones account for approximately 7.1% of the sample.

Collaborating institutions collected whole blood in K2EDTA tubes following their own protocols. For TCRbeta analysis, collaborator samples were shipped as frozen whole blood, as isolated PBMCs, or as DNA extracted from either sample type. The paper's findings and limits, for the study overall: How much clinical and demographic metadata was included differed by source and by participant, and the metadata was provided uncurated.

This receptor was obtained from a human donor in a cohort sampled during active COVID-19. The rearrangement combines TRBV11-3 with TRBJ1-3; confidence is insufficient to name the D gene. The sequencing input was peripheral blood. The CDR3 corresponds to CASSSTGGNTIYF. Read as DNA, the sequence is TGTGCCAGCAGCTCCACTGGTGGAAACACCATATATTTT.